This TCR beta chain was identified during a study of cytomegalovirus exposure and HLA in healthy donors (dated by TCRdb to about 2017). In the study overall: In an earlier analysis of fewer than 750 of the donors, 276 Gb of sequence data and some 120 million unique TCR beta sequences from some 170 million T cells were reported. Both class I and class II loci were covered by HLA typing, at four-digit resolution. Across some 400 genotyped donors of the cohort, an average of roughly 230,000 unique TCR beta nucleotide sequences per donor were sequenced, and roughly 18% of those sequences were non-productive. In a later analysis, previously published TCR beta repertoires from 600 to 850 donors were re-analyzed and high-resolution HLA genotyping was added so that TCR occurrence patterns could be studied. The aim of the study was to test whether cataloging public T cell receptors could identify signatures of past pathogen exposure. The T cell repertoires of around 670 subjects were profiled by immunosequencing and related to cytomegalovirus serostatus. A separate validation cohort of about 110 different subjects was used in addition to the roughly 620-subject first cohort. Typing coverage varied by locus: roughly 620-630 donors for A, B, C, DRB1 and DQB1; more than 500 for DQA1; some 610 for DPA1; roughly 470 for DPB1. Because of strong linkage in the cohort, roughly five DR-DQ haplotypes were treated as single units for association and clustering. All discovery cohort repertoires had been generated on a single sequencing platform. The later analysis used no new phenotypic data to find candidate immune exposures, relying instead on TCR beta sequences and their occurrence across donors. An earlier analysis of several hundred of the donors applied high-throughput TCR beta sequencing to assess whether each TCR beta V gene segment acted as functional or pseudogenic. Of the roughly 400 genotyped donors, roughly 85% fell in the genetic ancestry cluster associated with self-reported Caucasian donors. A later genetic analysis took genome-wide SNP genotypes for about three fifths of the 666 donors and used that subset as a discovery cohort. Approximately 310 gigabases of sequencing data and 78 million or so unique TCR sequences were included in an early release covering several hundred HLA-typed donors. The study combined high-throughput TCR immunosequencing, statistical association of individual TCRs with disease status, and machine learning to predict cytomegalovirus infection status. Donor age, sex, ethnicity and CMV serostatus were collected together with the repertoire data. General findings and caveats noted by the study authors: Most CMV-associated TCR beta chains appeared to be HLA-restricted in a later analysis, and the HLA associations seemed to be driven largely by CMV exposure. This cohort had only TCR beta chains sequenced, and the lack of alpha or paired-chain data limited which features could be detected. According to a later analysis, TCR association rates differed among HLA loci, with DRB1 alleles showing the most associated TCRs and HLA-C alleles showing the fewest. Because some donors lacked HLA typing at each locus, the association tests relied only on the typed subset. Assigning TCR associations to individual alleles was difficult when HLA alleles, especially DR and DQ, strongly co-occurred. In an earlier analysis of about 540 of the donors, most TCR beta V segments were observed in productive rearrangements about 87% or about 30% of the time, broadly matching IMGT annotations. The only immune exposure information available for the cohort was CMV serostatus. The 87-base-pair reads could not distinguish some IMGT-functional V segments, including TRBV6-2 and TRBV6-3, so those segments were excluded. A cluster of highly shared sequence variants was judged likely to represent a technical artifact of the sequencing pipeline. Specific HLA alleles were associated with 15,000 to 20,000 TCR beta sequences at a false discovery rate of 0.05 in a later analysis. A further reported finding was that TCR beta sequences accurately predicted the HLA-A and HLA-B alleles for most subjects in the first cohort. The study listed 164 TCR beta chains as associated with cytomegalovirus. In both the original and validation cohorts, the classifier was reported to diagnose cytomegalovirus status with high specificity and sensitivity. In vitro tests confirmed that three of the cytomegalovirus-associated TCR beta chains recognize cytomegalovirus antigens. While some public TCRs were present in many individuals, most TCR sequences turned up only very rarely across donors. According to a later analysis, parvovirus B19, influenza, CMV and Epstein-Barr virus appeared linked to several top co-occurrence clusters. V-gene and J-gene trimming of TCR beta chains was associated with a missense DCLRE1C variant in a later genetic analysis, and the association was replicated in an independent cohort. Correlated functional status among segregating V segments might reflect linkage disequilibrium, but an unknown experimental factor could not be ruled out. Compared with the approximately 670-donor mean, donors in an Asian-associated ancestry cluster had fewer N-insertions in productive TCRs, according to a later genetic analysis. Compared with equally common non-associated chains, HLA-associated TCR beta chains in a later analysis were more clonally expanded and had lower generation probabilities. The authors suggested that the approach could potentially be extended to other disease states and immunological phenotypes. Because counts were too low, about 18 rarely observed V segments, including chromosome 9 orphons, were excluded from the earlier analysis of around 640 of the donors. The presence/absence analyses assumed that sequencing depth was roughly uniform across donors, and that assumption may not be true.

Library preparation employed the immunoSEQ multiplex PCR assay. A mixture of 60 forward primers for TCR Vbeta segments and 13 reverse primers for TCR Jbeta segments was used in the multiplex PCR. Amplification of the CDR3 region of rearranged TCR beta genes was performed with a multiplex PCR assay on genomic DNA. Amplified TCR beta libraries were sequenced as 87-base-pair reads on the Illumina HiSeq System. Concerning the study's data processing: A later analysis counted approximately 84 million unique TCR beta chains across the 666 repertoires, and roughly 9.9 million of these chains were shared by at least two donors. Raw reads were error-corrected and collapsed into unique sequences with a nearest-neighbor algorithm that merged closely related sequences to remove PCR and sequencing errors. To assign V, D and J gene segments, CDR3 sequences were aligned to IMGT reference sequences. Each retained sequence needed at least a six-nucleotide match to both a V gene segment and a J gene segment. A rearrangement was called productive if the CDR3 had no stop codons and remained in frame with V and J, and every other rearrangement was called non-productive. CDR3 was defined by IMGT convention, running from the second conserved V-encoded cysteine to the conserved J-encoded phenylalanine. The earlier analysis of a few hundred of the donors excluded any sequence lacking an unambiguous match to a single V gene segment. An earlier analysis of 500 to 600 of the donors classified V segments as functional when productive rearrangements were above 56.7% and as segregating when the standard deviation between donors was above 5%. To diagnose cytomegalovirus status from the catalog of TCR beta chain sequences, a statistical classification framework was built. V and J gene assignment, in a later analysis, came from comparing TCR nucleotide sequences with IMGT/GENE-DB human TR gene sequences. Using the TCRdist pipeline, a later analysis assigned CDR3 sequences along with most-parsimonious VDJ recombination scenarios. In a later analysis, each TCR beta chain was defined by its CDR3 amino acid sequence together with its V-gene family, and reads without a unique V-gene family were excluded. To address suspected cross-contamination and a sequencing artifact, a later analysis removed roughly 580 highly shared, low-generation-probability nucleotide sequences. In a later analysis, a clonal expansion index was calculated for each public chain from normalized within-repertoire ranks of inferred template counts. In a later analysis, generation probabilities were computed with a VDJ recombination model fitted to out-of-frame rearrangements, and the resulting probabilities were checked against IGoR. Hypergeometric tests were used in a later analysis to score TCR-TCR, TCR-HLA and TCR-CMV co-occurrence, with a repertoire-size bias correction applied to the TCR pairs. To estimate false discovery rates, a later analysis permuted the HLA or CMV assignments 20 times. In a later analysis, co-occurring TCRs were grouped with DBSCAN, and TCRdist sequence similarity was added when clustering was performed within HLA-allele-positive subsets. Co-occurrence clustering excluded repertoires with fewer than 30,000 or more than 120,000 public chains, plus five with anomalous nucleotide sharing. As stored in TCRdb, this immuneACCESS dataset retains in-frame rearrangements with V and J assigned. A fraction of the clones does not appear; measured against another copy, unresolved V genes explain less than half of the discrepancy, and the remainder lacks a known reason. V and J calls and clone size are copied from that table; D and trimming were computed from the DNA. In this sample the table shows 80,000 or so clones, approximately 74% of which occur a single time. The ten largest make up approximately 20% of the sample.

Worth noting for this clone: Its binding antigen is unknown. Base-call qualities are not available, and no considerably larger clone is one nucleotide away.

In total, fewer than 750 healthy bone marrow donors made up the cohort. At the time of sampling, all cohort members were nominally healthy, though unrecorded immune exposures were likely present. The donor tested CMV seropositive, placing the donor among the 250 to 350 seropositive members of the cohort. Each donor provided a peripheral blood sample, and peripheral blood mononuclear cells were used for TCR beta sequencing. The Qiagen DNeasy Blood Extraction Kit was used to extract genomic DNA from the blood cell samples. The germline V gene provides CDR1 SGHRS and CDR2 YFSETQ. Reading from cysteine to phenylalanine, the CDR3 counts 16 amino acids. The DNA shown is the 48-base CDR3, in frame from base 1. Trimming removed 4 bases from V and 6 bases from J; the gene matches leave 13 bases unexplained.

The specimen was PBMCs. The chain uses TRBV5-1 and TRBJ2-1; the central 7 bases match TRBD1. The TCR originated in a man aged 25 to 40 in good health and CMV-seropositive. For the CDR3, the sequence is CASSVDPGQLLNEQFF. In nucleotide form, the sequence is TGCGCCAGCAGCGTAGACCCGGGACAGTTGCTCAATGAGCAGTTCTTC.